This TCR beta chain was sequenced in a study of cytomegalovirus exposure and HLA in healthy donors. Study-wide results and limits: Confirmation in vitro established that a few CMV-associated chains were specific for CMV antigens.

Researchers ran the PCR with 60 Vbeta and 13 Jbeta primers. The assay was immunoSEQ multiplex PCR, and TCRdb's table has in-frame clones only and misses some. Here the sample spans some 44,000 clones, about 47% being singletons. No record exists of this donor's CMV serostatus. CDR1 is MNHEY and CDR2 is SVGAGI in the germline V gene. The CDR3 runs 15 residues. V shed 5 bases and J shed 8 bases, with 16 bases lying between them. This clone showed up just a few times. Its antigen is currently unknown. The sequencing input was PBMCs. The chain is built from TRBV6-5 and TRBJ1-6; D is possibly TRBD1 (5 bases). The source of this sequence is a human donor in good health. In nucleotides, the CDR3 is TGTGCCAGCAGTCGTGGACATCCCAGGGATTCACCCCTCCACTTT. Translation gives CASSRGHPRDSPLHF.